A single sample gave rise to the 22 T cell receptor beta chains below, sequenced in a study of blood T cells in healthy people across ages. Primed by a sample-barcoded 5' primer and a J-beta primer mix, a second PCR proceeded for about 6 to 12 cycles. Using its own MiXCR run on the 5' RACE reads, TCRdb lists one record per CDR3 protein. The profile shows hundreds of thousands of distinct CDR3 sequences, around 45% of them singletons. The sample consisted of blood. The receptors were gathered from a woman aged 60-75 years in good health.

The genes are TRBV20-1 and TRBJ2-2, with 7 bases aligning to TRBD2. In germline, CDR1 is DFQATT, CDR2 SNEGSKA (reference sequence). This CDR3 spans 17 amino acids. Trimming took 5 bases from V and 8 from J; bases not matched to a gene: 20. This CDR3 reads CSARIPGSTSVRGELFF. CDR3 nucleotides: TGCAGTGCTCGAATCCCAGGGTCCACTAGCGTTCGGGGGGAGCTGTTTTTT.

This clonotype occurred a few times. In DNA form, the CDR3 reads TGCAGTGCTAGAGATAACCGGTACATTGGGGAGCAGTTCTTC. It translates to CSARDNRYIGEQFF. This chain links TRBV20-1 with TRBJ2-1; D not resolved. The CDR3 is 14 amino acids. From germline, CDR1 is DFQATT and CDR2 SNEGSKA (reference sequence). Trimming left V 0 bases short and J 10 bases short, with 16 bases between.

V gene TRBV7-3 combines with J gene TRBJ2-1; 7 bases agree with TRBD2. CDR1 and CDR2 from the germline V gene are SGHTA and FQGTGA. V dropped 5 bases and J dropped 0; count of bases not matched to a gene: 7. There are 16 residues in the CDR3. The CDR3 DNA is TGTGCCAGCAGCCCCACCAGCGGGGCCTCCTACAATGAGCAGTTCTTC. Translation: CASSPTSGASYNEQFF.

The genes are TRBV12-3 or TRBV12-4 and TRBJ1-1; 11 nucleotides line up with TRBD1. The V segment lost 7 bases and the J segment 7 bases; nucleotides outside the gene matches: 11. This CDR3 spans 15 amino acids. This CDR3 is CASTPLRDRGSEAFF. CDR3 nucleotides: TGTGCCAGCACCCCTCTCCGGGACAGGGGGAGTGAAGCTTTCTTT.

This clonotype was observed a few times. The V and J genes are TRBV24-1 and TRBJ2-5, with 10 positions matching TRBD2. After removal of 4 bases from V and 5 bases from J, the junction contained 6 bases not matched to a gene. Germline CDR1 KGHDR, CDR2 SFDVKD. The CDR3 spans 15 residues. The CDR3 reads CATSEALAGVETQYF. The CDR3 nucleotides are TGTGCCACCAGTGAGGCCCTAGCGGGAGTGGAGACCCAGTACTTC.

This clonotype was observed a few times. CDR3 nucleotide sequence: TGCAGCGTTAGGCAGGTGGGAGAGACCCAGTACTTC. Amino acids: CSVRQVGETQYF. The J gene is TRBJ2-5, the V gene TRBV29-1; no firm D call. V was cut by 5 bases and J by 4 bases, with 11 bases left in between. The CDR3 is 12 residues long. The germline V gene has CDR1 SQVTM and CDR2 ANQGSEA.

This sequence joins TRBV7-2 and TRBJ2-1; 10 nucleotides match TRBD1. Germline CDR1 SGHTA, CDR2 FQGNSA. This CDR3 region has 16 residues. Trimming cost V 2 bases and J 6 bases; bases outside gene matches: 7. In DNA form, the CDR3 reads TGTGCCAGCAGCTTAATACCCCGGGACAGGGGCAATGAGCAGTTCTTC. It codes for CASSLIPRDRGNEQFF.

V gene TRBV20-1 combines with J gene TRBJ2-3, with D possibly matching TRBD2 (6 bases). The CDR3 sequence is 13 residues long. Germline lookup yields CDR1 DFQATT and CDR2 SNEGSKA (reference sequence). The V end lost 3 bases, the J end lost 4 bases, and 11 bases lay between the germline ends. DNA for the CDR3: TGCAGTGCTAGGGGAGGTAACCCAGATACGCAGTATTTT. Translation: CSARGGNPDTQYF.

The chain recombines TRBV25-1 with TRBJ2-1; D gene ambiguous. Germline V gene data show CDR1 as MGHDK and CDR2 as SYGVNS. The CDR3 sequence is 12 residues long. Trimming removed 4 bases at V and 7 bases at J, with 8 bases between. CDR3 in DNA: TGTGCCAGCAGTGCCCCTAGAAATGAGCAGTTCTTC. Protein sequence: CASSAPRNEQFF.

This clonotype was seen many times. The chain combines TRBV7-8 with TRBJ2-7, with 11 bases that match TRBD2. The CDR3 covers 15 residues. J was trimmed by 4 bases and V by 5 bases; bases with no gene match: 7. Germline CDR1 SGHVS, CDR2 FQNEAQ. CDR3 sequence (DNA): TGTGCCAGCAGCCCCCCTAGCGGGAGGCGATACGAGCAGTACTTC. It specifies CASSPPSGRRYEQYF.

This clonotype was observed a handful of times. The gene calls are TRBV20-1 and TRBJ2-6; the D gene is possibly TRBD2 (7 bases). Trimming left V 1 base short and J 2 bases short, with 15 bases between. CDR3 length: 17 residues. The germline CDR1 and CDR2 sequences are DFQATT and SNEGSKA (reference sequence). Here the CDR3 DNA reads TGCAGTGCTAGAGTGGGGGGGCTTTCAGCTGGGGCCAACGTCCTGACTTTC. Translated, it gives CSARVGGLSAGANVLTF.

The genes are TRBV25-1 and TRBJ2-1; the match to TRBD1 covers 9 bases. Germline V gene lookup returns CDR1 MGHDK and CDR2 SYGVNS. J was trimmed by 6 bases and V by 2 bases; bases with no gene match: 11. The CDR3 runs 17 residues. Here the CDR3 reads CASSEPTGTGNGNEQFF. The CDR3 coding sequence is TGTGCCAGCAGTGAACCGACCGGGACAGGGAACGGCAATGAGCAGTTCTTC.

V gene TRBV30 combines with J gene TRBJ2-5; unclear D gene. CDR1 is GTSNPN and CDR2 is SVGIG in the germline V gene (reference sequence). This CDR3 contains 13 residues. The ends were cut back, 1 base at V and 5 bases at J, with 11 bases in the middle. The CDR3 sequence: CAWSEGSTETQYF. As DNA, the CDR3 is TGTGCCTGGAGTGAGGGCTCGACGGAGACCCAGTACTTC.

This clonotype was counted many times. The V gene is TRBV4-3, the J gene TRBJ1-2, with D possibly being TRBD1 (5 bases). The length of the CDR3 is 15 residues. From germline, CDR1 is LGHNA and CDR2 YSLEER. The V gene lost 1 base and the J gene lost 3 bases, with 12 bases spanning the gap. DNA for the CDR3: TGCGCCAGCAGCCAAGGCCCAGGGTTCGACTATGGCTACACCTTC. Its translation is CASSQGPGFDYGYTF.

This clonotype was detected a few times. This sequence joins TRBV4-3 and TRBJ2-1; 12 bases are shared with TRBD2. The V and J ends lost 0 bases and 3 bases, in that order; junction bases with no gene match: 9. Per germline, CDR1 LGHNA and CDR2 YSLEER. This CDR3 region has 19 residues. CDR3 bases: TGCGCCAGCAGCCAAGAGTGGGCTAGCGGGGGGGGTGGCTACAATGAGCAGTTCTTC. It specifies CASSQEWASGGGGYNEQFF.

The J gene is TRBJ2-1, the V gene TRBV5-1; perhaps TRBD1 as D (5 bases). V shed 5 bases and J shed 8 bases, with 17 bases lying between them. The CDR3 loop spans 14 amino acids. The germline gives CDR1 SGHRS, CDR2 YFSETQ. The CDR3 sequence is CASRPTGGWDEQFF. The CDR3 nucleotides are TGCGCCAGCAGACCTACAGGCGGCTGGGATGAGCAGTTCTTC.

This chain uses TRBV7-9 with TRBJ1-6; 7 bases map to TRBD1. Per germline, CDR1 SEHNR and CDR2 FQNEAQ (reference sequence). The CDR3 consists of 14 residues. J was trimmed by 5 bases and V by 5 bases; bases with no gene match: 3. The CDR3 nucleotides read TGTGCCAGCAGCCAGACAGGGAATAATTCACCCCTCCACTTT. Translated: CASSQTGNNSPLHF.

The gene calls are TRBV7-2 and TRBJ1-2, with a tentative D call TRBD1 (5 bases). Trimming stripped 5 bases from V and 8 bases from J, with 15 bases between. The CDR3 is 13 residues long. Germline assignment: CDR1 SGHTA and CDR2 FQGNSA. CDR3 residues: CASSVSGVSGYTF. For the CDR3, the DNA is TGTGCCAGCAGCGTCTCGGGGGTCTCGGGCTACACCTTC.

The rearrangement uses TRBV6-1 and TRBJ2-5; tentative D call: TRBD1 (6 bases). Per the germline V gene, CDR1 is MNHNS and CDR2 is SASEGT. The CDR3 contains 14 residues. Trimming cost V 7 bases and J 5 bases, with 17 bases left between them. The CDR3 sequence is CASKRNRVLETQYF. The CDR3 DNA reads as TGTGCCAGCAAGAGGAACAGGGTCCTGGAGACCCAGTACTTC.

Regarding this clonotype: An end of the junction does not agree with germline; a read error may underlie this. The rearrangement links TRBV25-1 to TRBJ1-2; the match to TRBD1 covers 7 bases. Germline CDR1 MGHDK, CDR2 SYGVNS. This CDR3 region has 14 residues. CDR3 sequence reads: CVSSEAGGSYGYTF. The CDR3 nucleotides are TGTGTCAGCAGTGAAGCAGGGGGTTCGTATGGCTACACCTTC.

The chain is built from TRBV12-3 or TRBV12-4 and TRBJ2-5; the D is unclear. Trimming pared 4 bases from V and 2 bases from J, leaving 8 bases between. CDR3 length: 13 amino acids. CDR3 bases: TGTGCCAGCAGTTACACCACGCAAGAGACCCAGTACTTC. Protein sequence: CASSYTTQETQYF.

J is TRBJ2-7 and V is TRBV7-3; possibly TRBD1 for D (6 bases). This CDR3 is built from 13 residues. CDR1 is SGHTA and CDR2 is FQGTGA in the germline V gene. V was clipped by 4 bases and J by 5 bases, with 12 bases between them. The CDR3 coding sequence is TGTGCCAGCAGCTATACAGGGTCGGACGAGCAGTACTTC. This codes for CASSYTGSDEQYF.